The 10 T cell receptor beta chains below were found in one sample sequenced in a study of CD8+ T cells in alopecia areata. RNA was isolated and reverse transcribed to cDNA, the sequencing template. The data were produced by immunoSEQ multiplex PCR, yet TCRdb's version contains in-frame clones alone and is incomplete. This table holds some 190,000 clones, approximately 57% found once. Treatment meaning: oral pan-JAK inhibitor, 5-10 mg twice daily. The sequencing used CD4+ T cells sorted from blood, collected at week 24, from a patient treated with tofacitinib. These TCRs come from a human donor with alopecia areata.

This clone was found many times. V is TRBV11-1 and J is TRBJ1-1; unclear D gene. The CDR3 is 14 residues long. V was trimmed by 3 bases and J by 0 bases, leaving 8 bases between them. Germline lookup yields CDR1 SGHAT and CDR2 FQDESV (reference sequence). The CDR3 protein is CASSFNDMNTEAFF. In DNA, the CDR3 is TGTGCCAGCAGCTTCAACGACATGAACACTGAAGCTTTCTTT.

The chain employs TRBV5-4 and TRBJ2-1, with 9 bases identical to TRBD2. This CDR3 spans 15 amino acids. The germline gives CDR1 SGHNT, CDR2 YYREEE (reference sequence). With V trimmed by 4 bases and J by 2 bases, 4 bases remained unmatched. The CDR3 nucleotides read TGTGCCAGCAGCCACCTAGCGGGGACCTACAATGAGCAGTTCTTC. It codes for CASSHLAGTYNEQFF.

This clone was detected a few times. J is TRBJ1-5 and V is TRBV6-5; maybe TRBD1 (5 bases). Trimming removed 6 bases at V and 5 bases at J, with 14 bases between. Germline V gene sequence: CDR1 MNHEY, CDR2 SVGAGI. The CDR3 has 14 residues. The CDR3 DNA sequence: TGTGCCAGCAGCCCGGGACTCGGGGATCAGCCCCAGCATTTT. Translating it yields CASSPGLGDQPQHF.

The rearrangement links TRBV4-1 to TRBJ2-5; 7 positions match TRBD1. The CDR3 has 14 amino acids. CDR1 and CDR2 (germline): MGHRA, YSYEKL. The V and J ends lost 3 bases and 1 base, in that order; junction bases with no gene match: 2. CDR3 region: CASSQGTVQETQYF. In DNA form, the CDR3 reads TGCGCCAGCAGCCAGGGGACAGTCCAAGAGACCCAGTACTTC.

This chain links TRBV7-9 with TRBJ2-3, with 9 bases that match TRBD2. This CDR3 has 14 residues. Germline CDR1 reads SEHNR; CDR2 reads FQNEAQ (reference sequence). With V trimmed by 4 bases and J by 5 bases, 4 bases remained unmatched. The CDR3 DNA reads TGTGCCAGCAGCTACTCGCGGGGGGGAGATACGCAGTATTTT. Translation gives CASSYSRGGDTQYF. Filled out from reference TRBV7-9 and TRBJ2-3, the complete variable domain reads DTGVSQNPRHKITKRGQNVTFRCDPISEHNRLYWYRQTLGQGPEFLTYFQNEAQLEKSRLLSDRFSAERPKGSFSTLEIQRTEQGDSAMYLCASSYSRGGDTQYFGPGTRLTVL.

This chain joins TRBV9 and TRBJ1-1; D remains ambiguous. The CDR3 spans 14 residues. The V and J ends lost 0 bases and 1 base respectively, with 7 bases between them. The germline CDR1 and CDR2 sequences are SGDLS and YYNGEE. CDR3 sequence (DNA): TGTGCCAGCAGCGTAGGAAGGACGAACACTGAAGCTTTCTTT. It specifies CASSVGRTNTEAFF.

This chain joins TRBV10-3 and TRBJ1-1, with a weak D call TRBD1 (5 bases). Germline CDR1 and CDR2: ENHRY and SYGVKD. The V gene lost 0 bases and the J gene lost 0 bases, with 11 bases spanning the gap. The CDR3 covers 16 residues. CDR3 coding DNA: TGTGCCATCAGTGAGTCAGGGAGACAGCTGAACACTGAAGCTTTCTTT. The encoded protein is CAISESGRQLNTEAFF.

The chain employs TRBV9 and TRBJ2-7; D not certain. This CDR3 comprises 15 residues. Trimming removed 0 bases from V and 0 bases from J, with 10 bases in between. Germline-derived CDR1 and CDR2 are SGDLS and YYNGEE. CDR3 in amino acids: CASSVDRWSSYEQYF. The DNA of the CDR3 is TGTGCCAGCAGCGTAGATCGATGGAGCTCCTACGAGCAGTACTTC. Looking up the rest from reference TRBV9 and TRBJ2-7 gives the full variable domain: DSGVTQTPKHLITATGQRVTLRCSPRSGDLSVYWYQQSLDQGLQFLIQYYNGEERAKGNILERFSAQQFPDLHSELNLSSLELGDSALYFCASSVDRWSSYEQYFGPGTRLTVT.

This chain links TRBV30 with TRBJ1-1; 9 nucleotides match TRBD1. Germline-derived CDR1 and CDR2 are GTSNPN and SVGIG (reference sequence). The CDR3 totals 14 residues. V trimming: 5 bases; J trimming: 4 bases; junction bases outside the gene matches: 8. As DNA, the CDR3 is TGTGCCTGGGAGGACAGGGGATCGGGCACTGAAGCTTTCTTT. This codes for CAWEDRGSGTEAFF.

This clone occurred a few times. This rearrangement joins TRBV7-6 to TRBJ2-1, with 9 nucleotides matching TRBD1. Per the germline V gene, CDR1 is SGHVS and CDR2 is FNYEAQ. The trim removed 4 bases at V and 9 bases at J, leaving 7 bases unmatched. The CDR3 loop spans 14 amino acids. CDR3 sequence: CASSSDRGRGEQFF. CDR3 DNA: TGTGCCAGCAGCTCGGACAGGGGAAGGGGTGAGCAGTTCTTC. The variable domain in full, completed from reference TRBV7-6 and TRBJ2-1, reads GAGVSQSPRYKVTKRGQDVALRCDPISGHVSLYWYRQALGQGPEFLTYFNYEAQQDKSGLPNDRFSAERPEGSISTLTIQRTEQRDSAMYRCASSSDRGRGEQFFGPGTRLTVL.